What follows are 21 T cell receptor beta chains derived from one specimen sequenced in a study of shared clonotypes between healthy human individuals. The data were produced by immunoSEQ multiplex PCR, yet TCRdb's version contains in-frame clones alone and is incomplete. The profile shows a few hundred thousand clones, just over 75% of them singletons. The material sequenced was PBMCs. Receptors originate from a middle-aged woman in good health. Some clones in this sample may be carry-over from other donors' samples.

A word on this clone: A read error may account for a junction end that differs from germline. V usage is TRBV7-7 and J usage is TRBJ2-5, with TRBD2 matching over 8 bases. Germline CDR1 and CDR2: SSHAT and FNYEAQ (reference sequence). This CDR3 is built from 14 residues. For the CDR3, the DNA is TGTGCTAGCAGCCCCATAGCGGGACAAGAGACCCAGTACTTC. This gives the protein CASSPIAGQETQYF.

V gene TRBV7-6 combines with J gene TRBJ2-1; D could derive from TRBD1 or TRBD2 (5 bases each). Germline V gene data show CDR1 as SGHVS and CDR2 as FNYEAQ. V was cut by 4 bases and J by 0 bases, with 22 bases left in between. CDR3 size: 19 residues. CDR3 in DNA: TGTGCCAGCAGCTCTCCCCAAGTAGAGGGGTCCGGCTCCTACAATGAGCAGTTCTTC. It yields the protein CASSSPQVEGSGSYNEQFF.

This clone was seen more than once but under ten times. The genes are TRBV5-1 and TRBJ1-1; D is unresolved. This CDR3 is 14 amino acids long. Germline V gene lookup returns CDR1 SGHRS and CDR2 YFSETQ. V was pared by 0 bases and J by 1 base, with 7 bases between. The CDR3, as DNA: TGCGCCAGCAGCTTGGATTGGTCGAACACTGAAGCTTTCTTT. This gives the protein CASSLDWSNTEAFF.

This clone occurred once. The rearrangement joins TRBV10-2 to TRBJ1-4; maybe TRBD1 (5 bases). Trimming removed 4 bases from V and 7 bases from J, with 10 bases in between. The CDR3 is made up of 13 amino acids. Germline V CDR1 and CDR2: WSHSY, SAAADI. CDR3 sequence: CASSVGLPEKLFF. The DNA of the CDR3 is TGCGCCAGCAGTGTGGGACTCCCTGAAAAACTGTTTTTT.

The V gene is TRBV30, the J gene TRBJ2-1, with D uncertain. Germline V gene data show CDR1 as GTSNPN and CDR2 as SVGIG (reference sequence). V was shortened by 3 bases and J by 9 bases, with 12 bases between the two germline ends. The CDR3 covers 12 residues. CDR3 protein: CAWRRQEREQFF. Here the CDR3 DNA reads TGTGCCTGGAGGCGTCAGGAACGTGAGCAGTTCTTC.

This chain joins TRBV18 and TRBJ1-1; unclear D gene. Trimming cost V 3 bases and J 3 bases, with 11 bases left between them. This CDR3 is built from 14 residues. From germline, CDR1 is KGHSH and CDR2 LQKENI. CDR3 coding DNA: TGTGCCAGCTCACCGGATTTGTCGCACACTGAAGCTTTCTTT. Protein: CASSPDLSHTEAFF.

In its sample, this clone was seen once. This may be a read error, as it is one base from a much larger clone. CDR3 protein: CSVEEGAFMDGYTF. In DNA form, the CDR3 reads TGCAGCGTTGAAGAAGGGGCATTTATGGATGGCTACACCTTC. The chain uses TRBV29-1 and TRBJ1-2, with TRBD1 as a possible D gene (5 bases). In germline, CDR1 is SQVTM, CDR2 ANQGSEA. With 0 bases removed from V and 6 bases from J, the gap between germline ends came to 14 bases. This CDR3 has 14 amino acids.

V is TRBV10-2 and J is TRBJ2-3, with TRBD1 matching over 8 bases. The CDR3 totals 13 residues. In germline, CDR1 is WSHSY, CDR2 SAAADI. V lost 3 bases and J lost 4; bases outside the gene matches: 0. The CDR3 coding sequence is TGCGCCAGCAGTGAACAGGGGGCAGATACGCAGTATTTT. The encoded protein is CASSEQGADTQYF.

In regard to this clone: With a far larger clone one base away, a read error is the likely cause. The V call is TRBV28, the J call TRBJ2-7; weak D call: TRBD1 (6 bases). The germline gives CDR1 MDHEN, CDR2 SYDVKM. The CDR3 loop spans 16 amino acids. The V end was cut by 5 bases, the J end by 9 bases, with 26 bases between. The CDR3 spells CASSPPGGGPNPGQYF. The DNA for the CDR3 is TGTGCCAGCAGTCCCCCTGGGGGCGGCCCAAACCCCGGGCAGTACTTC.

The chain joins TRBV15 to TRBJ1-2; D gene ambiguous. The CDR3 runs to 13 residues. Per the germline V gene, CDR1 is LNHNV and CDR2 is YYDKDF (reference sequence). V shed 5 bases and J shed 5 bases, with 12 bases lying between them. The DNA for the CDR3 is TGTGCCACCAGCCCCGTCTGGCGTTATGGCTACACCTTC. Its protein product is CATSPVWRYGYTF.

This clone was detected only a few times. The rearrangement uses TRBV5-4 and TRBJ2-5; 8 bases map to TRBD2. The V segment lost 7 bases and the J segment 5 bases; nucleotides outside the gene matches: 22. The CDR3 is made up of 18 amino acids. Germline V CDR1 and CDR2: SGHNT, YYREEE (reference sequence). CDR3 sequence: CASGGPSTASGPRETQYF. CDR3 bases: TGTGCCAGCGGGGGGCCCTCGACTGCTAGCGGGCCCCGGGAGACCCAGTACTTC.

The rearrangement uses TRBV29-1 and TRBJ1-3; no reliable D call. Germline-derived CDR1 and CDR2 are SQVTM and ANQGSEA. V was trimmed by 6 bases and J by 3 bases, leaving 12 bases between them. The CDR3 contains 13 residues. CDR3 sequence: CSVAPGGGNTIYF. CDR3 sequence (DNA): TGCAGCGTGGCCCCGGGCGGTGGAAACACCATATATTTT.

The table lists this clone with a few counts. The V call is TRBV9, the J call TRBJ2-5, with a possible D match to TRBD2 (5 bases). Trimming left V 0 bases short and J 6 bases short, with 9 bases between. The CDR3 totals 13 residues. Germline lookup yields CDR1 SGDLS and CDR2 YYNGEE. The CDR3 sequence is CASSVDWRKTQYF. For the CDR3, the DNA is TGTGCCAGCAGCGTAGATTGGAGGAAGACCCAGTACTTC.

This rearrangement joins TRBV27 to TRBJ2-7, with TRBD2 matching over 10 bases. Germline trimming cut 5 bases from V and 5 bases from J; bases unmatched to any gene: 6. The CDR3 has 14 amino acids. CDR1 and CDR2 from the germline V gene are MNHEY and SMNVEV (reference sequence). The CDR3 coding sequence is TGTGCCAGCAGTGGTGGGACTAGCGTACACGAGCAGTACTTC. It specifies CASSGGTSVHEQYF.

The rearrangement joins TRBV7-2 to TRBJ2-1; the D call may be TRBD1 or TRBD2 (8 bases each). The ends were cut back, 4 bases at V and 13 bases at J, with 29 bases in the middle. Per germline, CDR1 SGHTA and CDR2 FQGNSA. The CDR3 totals 17 residues. CDR3 sequence reads: CASSSRTGRPNSGNQFF. The CDR3 DNA follows: TGTGCCAGCAGCTCCCGGACAGGGCGCCCCAATAGCGGGAATCAGTTCTTC.

The chain combines TRBV5-4 with TRBJ2-2, with 8 bases lining up with TRBD2. The V segment lost 3 bases and the J segment 6 bases; nucleotides outside the gene matches: 13. CDR1 is SGHNT and CDR2 is YYREEE in the germline V gene (reference sequence). The CDR3 consists of 17 residues. DNA for the CDR3: TGTGCCAGCAGCTCCGACACGGGAGGGCCAGGATCCGGGGAGCTGTTTTTT. This codes for CASSSDTGGPGSGELFF. Full variable domain (rest looked up from reference TRBV5-4 and TRBJ2-2): ETGVTQSPTHLIKTRGQQVTLRCSSQSGHNTVSWYQQALGQGPQFIFQYYREEENGRGNFPPRFSGLQFPNYSSELNVNALELDDSALYLCASSSDTGGPGSGELFFGEGSRLTVL.

This rearrangement joins TRBV27 to TRBJ2-1, with 8 bases matching TRBD1. The CDR3 runs 17 residues. V lost 7 bases to trimming and J lost 5 bases; unmatched junction nucleotides: 16. Germline CDR1 MNHEY, CDR2 SMNVEV (reference sequence). The CDR3 is CASTRTGWYYQDNEQFF. The CDR3 nucleotides are TGTGCCAGCACCCGGACAGGGTGGTATTATCAGGACAATGAGCAGTTCTTC.

This sequence joins TRBV9 and TRBJ2-2, with 10 bases matching TRBD2. The J segment lost 0 bases and the V segment lost 0 bases, leaving 5 bases of the junction unmatched. CDR3 length: 18 residues. Germline CDR1 is SGDLS and CDR2 is YYNGEE. CDR3 nucleotides: TGTGCCAGCAGCGTAGACACTAGCGGGATCTCGAACACCGGGGAGCTGTTTTTT. Its protein product is CASSVDTSGISNTGELFF.

This chain uses TRBV6-5 with TRBJ2-2, with 7 bases identical to TRBD2. Trimming removed 6 bases from V and 5 bases from J; junction bases left unmatched: 9. This CDR3 has 15 amino acids. The germline V gene has CDR1 MNHEY and CDR2 SVGAGI. CDR3 residues: CASRGGAPWTGELFF. The CDR3 nucleotides are TGTGCCAGCAGGGGAGGGGCGCCCTGGACCGGGGAGCTGTTTTTT.

The chain links TRBV6-4 to TRBJ2-3; TRBD1 aligns across 7 bases. V was clipped by 2 bases and J by 1 base; unmatched bases: 6. The CDR3 is 16 residues long. Germline lookup yields CDR1 MRHNA and CDR2 SNTAGT. The CDR3: CASSDRNRGGTDTQYF. The CDR3 DNA follows: TGTGCCAGCAGTGACCGAAACAGGGGTGGCACAGATACGCAGTATTTT.

CDR3 DNA sequence: TGTGCCAGCAGTGAATTTATGGCAGATACGCAGTATTTT. Translation gives CASSEFMADTQYF. V and J are TRBV25-1 and TRBJ2-3; D remains ambiguous. Trimming removed 1 base from V and 4 bases from J, with 6 bases in between. This CDR3 is 13 amino acids long. The germline gives CDR1 MGHDK, CDR2 SYGVNS.